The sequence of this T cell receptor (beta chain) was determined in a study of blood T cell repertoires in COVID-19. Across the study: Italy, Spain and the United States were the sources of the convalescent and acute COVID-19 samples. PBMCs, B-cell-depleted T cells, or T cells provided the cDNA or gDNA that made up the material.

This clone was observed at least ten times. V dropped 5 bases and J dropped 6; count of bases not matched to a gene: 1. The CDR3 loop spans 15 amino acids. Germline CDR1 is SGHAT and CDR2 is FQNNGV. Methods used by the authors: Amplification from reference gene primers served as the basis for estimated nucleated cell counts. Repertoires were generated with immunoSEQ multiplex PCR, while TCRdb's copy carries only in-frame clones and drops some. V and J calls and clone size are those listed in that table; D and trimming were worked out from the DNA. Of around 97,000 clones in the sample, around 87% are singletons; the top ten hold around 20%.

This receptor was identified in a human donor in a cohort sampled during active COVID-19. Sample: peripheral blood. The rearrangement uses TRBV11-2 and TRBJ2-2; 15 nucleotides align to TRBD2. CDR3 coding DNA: TGTGCCAGCAGCCGGACTAGCGGGAGGGCCGGGGAGCTGTTTTTT. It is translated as CASSRTSGRAGELFF.